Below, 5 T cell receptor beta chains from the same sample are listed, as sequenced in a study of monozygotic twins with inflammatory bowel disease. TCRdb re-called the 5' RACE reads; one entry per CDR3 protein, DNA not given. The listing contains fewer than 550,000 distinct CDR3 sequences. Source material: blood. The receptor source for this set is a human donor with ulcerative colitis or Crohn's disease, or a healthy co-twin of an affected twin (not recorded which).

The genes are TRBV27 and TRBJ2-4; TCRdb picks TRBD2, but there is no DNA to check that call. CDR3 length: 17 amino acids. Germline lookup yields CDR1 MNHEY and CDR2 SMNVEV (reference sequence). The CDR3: CASSSRTSGRAKNIQYF.

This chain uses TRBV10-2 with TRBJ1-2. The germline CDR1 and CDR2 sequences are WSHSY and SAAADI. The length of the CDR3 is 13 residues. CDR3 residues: CASSESSGDGYTF.

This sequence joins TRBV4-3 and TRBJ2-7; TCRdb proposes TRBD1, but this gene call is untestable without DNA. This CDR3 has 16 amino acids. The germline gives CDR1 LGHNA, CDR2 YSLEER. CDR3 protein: CASSQDGQAMTYEQYF.

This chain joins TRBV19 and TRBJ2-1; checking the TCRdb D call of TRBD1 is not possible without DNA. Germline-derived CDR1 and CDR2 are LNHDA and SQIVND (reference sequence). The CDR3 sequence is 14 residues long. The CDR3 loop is CASSIRLGGNEQFF.

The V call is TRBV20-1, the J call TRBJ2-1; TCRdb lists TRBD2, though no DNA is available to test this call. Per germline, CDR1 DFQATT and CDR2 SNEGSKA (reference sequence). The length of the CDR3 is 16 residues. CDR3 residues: CSASPGGRGRYNEQFF.